The T cell receptor beta chain under discussion was sequenced for a study of blood T cell repertoires in COVID-19. How the authors handled the data: Amplifying reference gene primers gave estimates of nucleated cell counts. Sequencing used immunoSEQ multiplex PCR; TCRdb keeps in-frame clones, though not all of them. From that table come the V and J calls and clone size; the DNA was used to work out D and trimming. The repertoire consists of more than 200,000 clones, with around 86% occurring once and the leading ten covering around 4.5%. Sequencing was done on a sample of peripheral blood. This TCR was recovered from a man in his fifties or sixties with acute or convalescent COVID-19.

The CDR3 region has the DNA TGTGCCAGCAGCTTAGGCGGGTATTCGTACAATGAGCAGTTCTTC. It is translated as CASSLGGYSYNEQFF. This chain uses TRBV11-2 with TRBJ2-1; possibly TRBD2 for D (5 bases). The CDR3 is 15 residues long. V lost 1 base and J lost 4, with 11 bases in between. Germline values: CDR1 SGHAT, CDR2 FQNNGV.